One sample yielded the 30 T cell receptor beta chains listed below, sequenced in a study of blood T cell repertoires in COVID-19. Produced via immunoSEQ multiplex PCR; TCRdb's table is partial and in-frame only. Among 200,000 to 300,000 clones listed, approximately 90% were seen once. The source material was PBMCs or T cells enriched from blood (not recorded which). The receptors here all came from a woman under 40 who had recovered from COVID-19.

About this clone itself: The same CDR3 is also encoded by other DNA sequences in this sample. The rearrangement uses TRBV9 and TRBJ2-1, with TRBD2 matching 12 bases. The CDR3 is 15 residues long. Trimming at V came to 0 bases and at J to 6 bases, leaving 1 base not matched to a gene. CDR1 and CDR2 (germline): SGDLS, YYNGEE. The CDR3, as DNA: TGTGCCAGCAGCGTAGAACTAGCGGGAGGCAATGAGCAGTTCTTC. Its protein is CASSVELAGGNEQFF.

V usage is TRBV28 and J usage is TRBJ2-1; 9 bases match TRBD2. Trimming cost V 7 bases and J 12 bases; bases outside gene matches: 7. Germline V gene lookup returns CDR1 MDHEN and CDR2 SYDVKM. This CDR3 region has 12 residues. The CDR3 sequence is CASKLAGYSQFF. CDR3 bases: TGTGCCAGCAAACTAGCGGGCTACTCGCAGTTCTTC.

This chain connects TRBV5-8 to TRBJ1-2; a weak D match, TRBD1 (5 bases). The V end was cut by 1 base, the J end by 8 bases, with 15 bases between. Germline V gene sequence: CDR1 SGHTS, CDR2 YDEGEE. This CDR3 spans 14 amino acids. The chain's CDR3 is CASSLRDQGPGYTF. CDR3 nucleotide sequence: TGTGCCAGCAGCTTGCGCGACCAGGGCCCCGGCTACACCTTC.

The chain uses TRBV7-8 and TRBJ2-1; D ambiguous. Per germline, CDR1 SGHVS and CDR2 FQNEAQ. This CDR3 comprises 15 residues. Trimming pared 2 bases from V and 4 bases from J, leaving 12 bases between. CDR3 sequence: CASSLPATSYNEQFF. DNA of the CDR3: TGTGCCAGCAGCTTACCAGCGACTTCTTACAATGAGCAGTTCTTC. The whole variable domain, remainder taken from reference TRBV7-8 and TRBJ2-1, is GAGVSQSPRYKVAKRGQDVALRCDPISGHVSLFWYQQALGQGPEFLTYFQNEAQLDKSGLPSDRFFAERPEGSVSTLKIQRTQQEDSAVYLCASSLPATSYNEQFFGPGTRLTVL.

The chain recombines TRBV30 with TRBJ2-5; no firm D call. Trimming shortened V by 3 bases and J by 2 bases, and 16 bases separated the two germline ends. This CDR3 is 15 amino acids long. Germline V gives CDR1 GTSNPN, CDR2 SVGIG (reference sequence). In DNA form, the CDR3 reads TGTGCCTGGAGCGCTGATCTTACGGGTCAAGAGACCCAGTACTTC. The encoded protein is CAWSADLTGQETQYF.

The chain combines TRBV7-9 with TRBJ1-1, with 9 positions matching TRBD1. J lost 11 bases, V lost 1 base, and 2 bases had no gene match. The CDR3 is 12 amino acids. Per the germline V gene, CDR1 is SEHNR and CDR2 is FQNEAQ (reference sequence). The CDR3 protein is CASSLEQGAAFF. The DNA of the CDR3 is TGTGCCAGCAGCTTAGAACAGGGGGCGGCTTTCTTT.

This chain joins TRBV28 and TRBJ1-6; tentative D call: TRBD1 (5 bases). V was shortened by 3 bases and J by 10 bases, with 16 bases between the two germline ends. Germline CDR1 MDHEN, CDR2 SYDVKM. There are 15 residues in the CDR3. The CDR3 DNA reads TGTGCCAGCAGTTTGGGAAAGGGGTTGTGGTCACCCCTCCACTTT. It yields the protein CASSLGKGLWSPLHF.

V gene TRBV19 combines with J gene TRBJ1-5, with 8 nucleotides matching TRBD1. V was clipped by 3 bases and J by 0 bases; unmatched bases: 4. The germline CDR1 and CDR2 sequences are LNHDA and SQIVND (reference sequence). The CDR3 has 16 amino acids. CDR3 DNA: TGTGCCAGTAGTATCTTTGGGACAGGTAGCAATCAGCCCCAGCATTTT. Amino acid sequence: CASSIFGTGSNQPQHF.

The chain couples TRBV7-3 to TRBJ2-2; the D is unclear. The V and J ends lost 1 base and 1 base respectively, with 13 bases between them. Per the germline V gene, CDR1 is SGHTA and CDR2 is FQGTGA. This CDR3 has 17 amino acids. The DNA of the CDR3 is TGTGCCAGCAGCTTAAACGCAAATCGAGAGAACACCGGGGAGCTGTTTTTT. It codes for CASSLNANRENTGELFF.

The chain recombines TRBV30 with TRBJ2-2; D is perhaps TRBD2 (5 bases). The CDR3 consists of 16 residues. Germline V gives CDR1 GTSNPN, CDR2 SVGIG (reference sequence). V gave up 0 bases and J gave up 2 bases, with 13 bases separating them. The CDR3 is CAWSVLGLVNTGELFF. The DNA for the CDR3 is TGTGCCTGGAGTGTACTAGGGCTAGTCAACACCGGGGAGCTGTTTTTT.

The CDR3 DNA sequence: TGTGCCAGCAGTTTAGGGACTGACAGGGCATCCGGCTACACCTTC. As protein: CASSLGTDRASGYTF. The chain has TRBV28 and TRBJ1-2; 7 bases match TRBD1. The CDR3 totals 15 residues. The germline CDR1 and CDR2 sequences are MDHEN and SYDVKM. The V gene end was trimmed by 2 bases and the J gene end by 8 bases; junction bases not matched to a gene: 11.

This clone appeared many times. The gene calls are TRBV30 and TRBJ2-5; D is undetermined. In germline, CDR1 is GTSNPN, CDR2 SVGIG (reference sequence). This CDR3 is 13 amino acids long. V shed 0 bases and J shed 4 bases, with 9 bases lying between them. This chain's CDR3 is CAWSVTRVETQYF. For the CDR3, the DNA is TGTGCCTGGAGTGTTACGCGCGTAGAGACCCAGTACTTC.

The chain combines TRBV5-8 with TRBJ2-5; D uncertain. The CDR3 runs to 13 residues. V shed 7 bases and J shed 1 base, with 11 bases lying between them. CDR1 is SGHTS, CDR2 YDEGEE, per germline. CDR3 in DNA: TGTGCCAGCTGCGCAACGCTCCAAGAGACCCAGTACTTC. Translated, it gives CASCATLQETQYF.

The V gene is TRBV12-3 or TRBV12-4, the J gene TRBJ2-3; unclear D gene. The CDR3 has 11 amino acids. V was trimmed by 6 bases and J by 7 bases, leaving 8 bases between them. CDR3 amino acids: CASRLSNTQYF. CDR3 in DNA: TGTGCCAGCAGACTATCCAATACGCAGTATTTT.

This chain links TRBV4-3 with TRBJ1-2, with TRBD1 matching over 9 bases. CDR3 length equals 17 residues. After removal of 4 bases from V and 8 bases from J, the junction contained 17 bases not matched to a gene. In germline, CDR1 is LGHNA, CDR2 YSLEER. In DNA, the CDR3 is TGCGCCAGCAGCCCGGGACAGGGACTATGGCTGGCTGGGGGCTACACCTTC. This encodes CASSPGQGLWLAGGYTF.

The genes are TRBV6-2 or TRBV6-3 and TRBJ1-1; no definite D call. Germline loops: CDR1 MNHEY, CDR2 SVGEGT. Trimming removed 4 bases at V and 0 bases at J, with 6 bases between. This CDR3 region has 13 residues. This CDR3 is CASSSSLNTEAFF. The CDR3 coding sequence is TGTGCCAGCAGTTCGAGCTTGAACACTGAAGCTTTCTTT.

This chain connects TRBV7-2 to TRBJ1-1, with TRBD1 as a possible D gene (6 bases). Germline-derived CDR1 and CDR2 are SGHTA and FQGNSA. This CDR3 comprises 17 residues. Trimming left V 2 bases short and J 0 bases short, with 16 bases between. CDR3 nucleotide sequence: TGTGCCAGCAGCTTATTACCCCGACAGGTAATGAACACTGAAGCTTTCTTT. Its translation: CASSLLPRQVMNTEAFF.

The J gene is TRBJ2-5, the V gene TRBV7-8, with 8 bases lining up with TRBD1. Germline V gene sequence: CDR1 SGHVS, CDR2 FQNEAQ. This CDR3 comprises 15 residues. With 0 bases clipped from V and 3 bases from J, the junction kept 3 bases outside the gene matches. CDR3: CASSLASTGEETQYF. CDR3 sequence (DNA): TGTGCCAGCAGCTTAGCATCGACAGGGGAAGAGACCCAGTACTTC.

The V call is TRBV29-1, the J call TRBJ2-5; TRBD1 matches at 7 bases. Germline CDR1 SQVTM, CDR2 ANQGSEA. The CDR3 is 14 residues long. Germline trimming cut 7 bases from V and 5 bases from J; bases unmatched to any gene: 13. The CDR3 DNA follows: TGCAGCGCCAACGCCGGGACAGCCCGGGAGACCCAGTACTTC. Encoded protein: CSANAGTARETQYF.

This sequence joins TRBV6-5 and TRBJ1-2; no firm D call. The CDR3 is 14 residues long. V was shortened by 6 bases and J by 7 bases, with 18 bases between the two germline ends. Per germline, CDR1 MNHEY and CDR2 SVGAGI. CDR3 bases: TGTGCCAGCAGACGCACCGGGGTTAATAGTGGCTACACCTTC. It yields the protein CASRRTGVNSGYTF.

This chain links TRBV7-9 with TRBJ1-5, with TRBD1 matching 11 bases. Trimming at V came to 3 bases and at J to 7 bases, leaving 2 bases not matched to a gene. This CDR3 has 14 residues. Per germline, CDR1 SEHNR and CDR2 FQNEAQ (reference sequence). The CDR3 coding sequence is TGTGCCAGCAGCTTGGGGGACAGGGGGCAGCCCCAGCATTTT. Translation gives CASSLGDRGQPQHF.

The rearrangement links TRBV5-1 to TRBJ2-6, with a possible D match to TRBD2 (7 bases). The CDR3 runs 19 residues. The germline gives CDR1 SGHRS, CDR2 YFSETQ. V was cut by 1 base and J by 0 bases, with 17 bases left in between. In nucleotides, the CDR3 is TGCGCCAGCAGCTTGAGCAAAGGGGGGGTGACCTCTGGGGCCAACGTCCTGACTTTC. This sequence encodes CASSLSKGGVTSGANVLTF.

The chain couples TRBV5-1 to TRBJ1-1; a weak D match, TRBD1 (6 bases). This CDR3 is 15 amino acids long. Germline V gene data show CDR1 as SGHRS and CDR2 as YFSETQ. The ends were cut back, 0 bases at V and 0 bases at J, with 9 bases in the middle. CDR3 DNA sequence: TGCGCCAGCAGCTTGGAGCCAGGGGTGAACACTGAAGCTTTCTTT. This translates into CASSLEPGVNTEAFF.

The V and J genes are TRBV28 and TRBJ2-7; D is ambiguous. From germline, CDR1 is MDHEN and CDR2 SYDVKM. V was shortened by 2 bases and J by 3 bases, with 5 bases between the two germline ends. The CDR3 loop spans 12 amino acids. The CDR3 loop reads CASSLEIYEQYF. CDR3 DNA: TGTGCCAGCAGTTTAGAGATCTACGAGCAGTACTTC.

The chain's CDR3 is CASSPPGGNSYEQYF. CDR3 nucleotides: TGTGCCAGCTCACCACCGGGAGGCAACTCCTACGAGCAGTACTTC. The J gene is TRBJ2-7, the V gene TRBV18, with D tentatively TRBD2 (6 bases). The CDR3 is made up of 15 amino acids. With 0 bases removed from V and 0 bases from J, the gap between germline ends came to 9 bases. CDR1 and CDR2 (germline): KGHSH, LQKENI.

This chain uses TRBV6-4 with TRBJ2-2, with D possibly TRBD2 on 6 matching bases. This CDR3 has 16 residues. Per germline, CDR1 MRHNA and CDR2 SNTAGT. The V end lost 4 bases, the J end lost 2 bases, and 14 bases lay between the germline ends. CDR3 protein: CASSGGSGLNTGELFF. The CDR3 DNA sequence: TGTGCCAGCAGTGGGGGTAGCGGACTTAACACCGGGGAGCTGTTTTTT.

V usage is TRBV27 and J usage is TRBJ2-5; a weak D match, TRBD2 (5 bases). This CDR3 has 16 residues. Germline assignment: CDR1 MNHEY and CDR2 SMNVEV (reference sequence). Deletions cut 5 bases from V and 6 bases from J, with 22 bases between. The DNA for the CDR3 is TGTGCCAGCAGTCCCAGTAGTGTGGGAGTTCAGAAGACCCAGTACTTC. Protein product: CASSPSSVGVQKTQYF.

This clone was recorded many times. The V and J genes are TRBV4-1 and TRBJ2-2, with 9 bases that match TRBD1. The germline V gene encodes CDR1 MGHRA and CDR2 YSYEKL. This CDR3 is built from 16 residues. J gave up 3 bases and V 1 base, and 3 bases lay outside the gene matches. This chain's CDR3 is CASSQVTGGYTGELFF. CDR3 nucleotide sequence: TGCGCCAGCAGCCAAGTAACAGGGGGCTACACCGGGGAGCTGTTTTTT.

V usage is TRBV15 and J usage is TRBJ1-2, with no clear D. Germline V lookup: CDR1 LNHNV, CDR2 YYDKDF (reference sequence). This CDR3 comprises 15 residues. V was pared by 0 bases and J by 3 bases, with 11 bases between. The CDR3 DNA reads TGTGCCACCAGCAGAGATAGCGAGGATTACTATGGCTACACCTTC. Its translation is CATSRDSEDYYGYTF.

The rearrangement uses TRBV11-2 and TRBJ1-5, with TRBD1 as a possible D gene (6 bases). The CDR3 totals 15 residues. V was shortened by 0 bases and J by 4 bases, with 10 bases between the two germline ends. The germline CDR1 and CDR2 sequences are SGHAT and FQNNGV. The CDR3 DNA is TGTGCCAGCAGCTTAGAGGGGGCGCGTAATCAGCCCCAGCATTTT. It is translated as CASSLEGARNQPQHF.